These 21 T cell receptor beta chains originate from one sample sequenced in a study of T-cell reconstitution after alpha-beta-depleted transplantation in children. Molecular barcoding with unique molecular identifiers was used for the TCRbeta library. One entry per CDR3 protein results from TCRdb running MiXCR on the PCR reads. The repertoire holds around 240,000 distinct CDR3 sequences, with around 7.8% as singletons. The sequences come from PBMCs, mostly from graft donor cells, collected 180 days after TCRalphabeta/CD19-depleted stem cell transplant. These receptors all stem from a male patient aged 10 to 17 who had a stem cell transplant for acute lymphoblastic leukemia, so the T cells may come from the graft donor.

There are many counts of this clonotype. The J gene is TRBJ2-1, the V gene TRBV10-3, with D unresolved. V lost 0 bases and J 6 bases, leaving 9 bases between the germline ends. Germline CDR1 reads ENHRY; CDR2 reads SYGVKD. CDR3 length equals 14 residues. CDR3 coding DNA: TGTGCCATCAGTGAGTCGAAATCGGGCAATGAGCAGTTCTTC. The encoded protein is CAISESKSGNEQFF.

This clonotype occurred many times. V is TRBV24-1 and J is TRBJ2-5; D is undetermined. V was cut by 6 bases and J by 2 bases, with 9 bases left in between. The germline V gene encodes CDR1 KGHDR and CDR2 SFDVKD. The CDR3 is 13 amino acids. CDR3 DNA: TGTGCCACCAGTACTCCGGGTCAAGAGACCCAGTACTTC. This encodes CATSTPGQETQYF.

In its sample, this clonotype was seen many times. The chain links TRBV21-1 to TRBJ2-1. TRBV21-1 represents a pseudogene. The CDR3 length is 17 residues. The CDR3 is CASSITHGRISYNEQFF. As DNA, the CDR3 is TGTGCCAGCAGCATTACTCACGGGAGGATCTCCTACAATGAGCAGTTCTTC.

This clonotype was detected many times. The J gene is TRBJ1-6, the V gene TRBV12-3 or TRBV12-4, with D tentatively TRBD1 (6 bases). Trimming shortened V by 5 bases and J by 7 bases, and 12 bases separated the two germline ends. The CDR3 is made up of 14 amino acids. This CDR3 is CASSPGTTNSPLHF. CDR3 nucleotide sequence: TGTGCCAGCAGTCCCGGGACAACGAATTCACCCCTCCACTTT.

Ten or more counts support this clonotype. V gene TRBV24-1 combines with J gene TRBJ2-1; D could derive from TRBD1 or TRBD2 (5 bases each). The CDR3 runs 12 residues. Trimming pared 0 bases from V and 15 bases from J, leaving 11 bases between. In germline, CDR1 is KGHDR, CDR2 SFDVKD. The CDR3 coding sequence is TGTGCCACCAGTGATTTGAGGGACGAACGGTTCTTC. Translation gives CATSDLRDERFF.

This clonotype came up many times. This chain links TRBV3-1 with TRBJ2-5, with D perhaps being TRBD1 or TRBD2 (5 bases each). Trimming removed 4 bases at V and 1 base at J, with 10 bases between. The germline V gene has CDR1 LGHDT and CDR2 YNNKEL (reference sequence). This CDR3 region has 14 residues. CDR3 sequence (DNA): TGTGCCAGCAGCCCCCTGGGGGTCCAAGAGACCCAGTACTTC. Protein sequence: CASSPLGVQETQYF.

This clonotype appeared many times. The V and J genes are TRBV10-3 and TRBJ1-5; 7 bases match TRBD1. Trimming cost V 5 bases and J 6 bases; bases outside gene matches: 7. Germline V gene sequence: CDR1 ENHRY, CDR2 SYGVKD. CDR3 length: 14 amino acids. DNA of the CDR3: TGTGCCATCAGTAGGGACAGCCGGAGTCAGCCCCAGCATTTT. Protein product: CAISRDSRSQPQHF.

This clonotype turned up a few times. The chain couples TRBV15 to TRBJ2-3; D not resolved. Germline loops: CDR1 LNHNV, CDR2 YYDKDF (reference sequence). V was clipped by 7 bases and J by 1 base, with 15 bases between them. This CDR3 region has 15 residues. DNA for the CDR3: TGTGCCACCAAGCTTCTCCACGCCCGCACAGATACGCAGTATTTT. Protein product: CATKLLHARTDTQYF.

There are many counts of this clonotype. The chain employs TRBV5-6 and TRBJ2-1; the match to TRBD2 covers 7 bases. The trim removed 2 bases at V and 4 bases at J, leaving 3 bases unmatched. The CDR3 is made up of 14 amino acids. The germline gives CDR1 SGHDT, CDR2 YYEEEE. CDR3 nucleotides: TGTGCCAGCAGCTTTTGGACTAGATACAATGAGCAGTTCTTC. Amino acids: CASSFWTRYNEQFF.

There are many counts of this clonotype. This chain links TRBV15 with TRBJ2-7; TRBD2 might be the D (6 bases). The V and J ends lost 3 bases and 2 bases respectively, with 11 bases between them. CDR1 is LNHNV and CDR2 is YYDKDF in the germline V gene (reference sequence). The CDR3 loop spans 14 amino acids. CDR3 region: CATSRGDLAYEQYF. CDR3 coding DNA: TGTGCCACCAGCAGGGGGGACTTAGCCTACGAGCAGTACTTC.

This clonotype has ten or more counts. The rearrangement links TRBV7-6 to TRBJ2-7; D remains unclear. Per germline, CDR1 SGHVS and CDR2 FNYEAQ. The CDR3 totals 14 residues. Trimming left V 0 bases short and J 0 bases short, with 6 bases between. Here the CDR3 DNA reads TGTGCCAGCAGCTTAGCGGAACTCTCCTACGAGCAGTACTTC. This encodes CASSLAELSYEQYF.

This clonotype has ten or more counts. CDR3 DNA sequence: TGTGCCAGCACGGGGGAGGCTTACAATGAGCAGTTCTTC. Protein product: CASTGEAYNEQFF. V usage is TRBV11-2 and J usage is TRBJ2-1, with D possibly matching TRBD2 (6 bases). V gave up 7 bases and J gave up 4 bases, with 11 bases separating them. CDR1 SGHAT and CDR2 FQNNGV come from the germline V gene. The CDR3 runs to 13 residues.

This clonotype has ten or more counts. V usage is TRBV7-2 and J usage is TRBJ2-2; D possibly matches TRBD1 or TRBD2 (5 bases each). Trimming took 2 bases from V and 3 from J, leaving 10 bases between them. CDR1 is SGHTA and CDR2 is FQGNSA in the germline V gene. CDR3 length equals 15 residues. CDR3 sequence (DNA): TGTGCCAGCAGCTTACGTGGGGGTCACACCGGGGAGCTGTTTTTT. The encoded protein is CASSLRGGHTGELFF.

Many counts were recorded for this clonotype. Here the CDR3 reads CASSLPTATYGYTF. CDR3 sequence (DNA): TGCGCCAGCAGCTTGCCTACAGCTACCTATGGCTACACCTTC. This chain uses TRBV5-1 with TRBJ1-2, with D hard to call. The CDR3 spans 14 residues. V lost 1 base and J lost 4, with 11 bases in between. Germline V lookup: CDR1 SGHRS, CDR2 YFSETQ.

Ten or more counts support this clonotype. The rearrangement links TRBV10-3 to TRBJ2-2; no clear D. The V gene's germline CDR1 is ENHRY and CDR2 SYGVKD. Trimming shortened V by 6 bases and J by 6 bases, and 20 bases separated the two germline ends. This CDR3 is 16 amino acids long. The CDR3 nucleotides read TGTGCCATCAGGAGATCCCCGACAATTAACGCCGGGGAGCTGTTTTTT. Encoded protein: CAIRRSPTINAGELFF.

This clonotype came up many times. This CDR3 is CASSYGTSVTYNEQFF. The CDR3 DNA sequence: TGTGCCAGCAGTTACGGGACTAGCGTAACCTACAATGAGCAGTTCTTC. The V and J genes are TRBV6-2 or TRBV6-3 and TRBJ2-1, with TRBD2 identical over 10 bases. The V gene end was trimmed by 2 bases and the J gene end by 2 bases; junction bases not matched to a gene: 3. The CDR3 runs 16 residues. Per germline, CDR1 MNHEY and CDR2 SVGEGT.

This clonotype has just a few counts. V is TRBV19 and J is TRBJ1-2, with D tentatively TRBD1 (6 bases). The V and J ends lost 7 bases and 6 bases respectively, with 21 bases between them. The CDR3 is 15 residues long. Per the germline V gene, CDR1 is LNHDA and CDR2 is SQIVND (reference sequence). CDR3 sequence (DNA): TGTGCCAGTACCCTGGGAATCAGGGGCAAAAATGGCTACACCTTC. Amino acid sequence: CASTLGIRGKNGYTF.

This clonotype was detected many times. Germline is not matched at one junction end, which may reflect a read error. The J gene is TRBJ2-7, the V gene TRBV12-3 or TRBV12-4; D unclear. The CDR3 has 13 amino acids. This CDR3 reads CASSLGASYEQYF. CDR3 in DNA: TGTGCCAGCAGCTTAGGAGCTTCCTACGAGCAGTACTTC.

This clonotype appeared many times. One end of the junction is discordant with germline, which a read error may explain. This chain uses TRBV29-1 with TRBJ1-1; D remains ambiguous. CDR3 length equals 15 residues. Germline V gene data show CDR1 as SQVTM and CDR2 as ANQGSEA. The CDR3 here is CSVGVMGRRNIEAFF. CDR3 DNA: TGCAGCGTTGGTGTGATGGGCAGGAGGAACATTGAAGCTTTCTTT.

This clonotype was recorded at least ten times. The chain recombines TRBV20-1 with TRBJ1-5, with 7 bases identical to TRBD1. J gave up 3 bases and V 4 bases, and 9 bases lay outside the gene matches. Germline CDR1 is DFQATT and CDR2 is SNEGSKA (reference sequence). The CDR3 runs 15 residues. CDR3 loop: CSATSPTGYNQPQHF. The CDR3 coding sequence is TGCAGTGCTACCTCCCCGACAGGGTACAATCAGCCCCAGCATTTT.

CDR3 protein: CASSMPAGELFF. The CDR3 region has the DNA TGTGCCAGCAGCATGCCGGCGGGGGAGCTGTTTTTT. This rearrangement joins TRBV5-4 to TRBJ2-2; D unclear. CDR3 length: 12 residues. The germline gives CDR1 SGHNT, CDR2 YYREEE (reference sequence). V was clipped by 4 bases and J by 8 bases, with 9 bases between them. The complete variable domain, with remaining parts taken from reference TRBV5-4 and TRBJ2-2, reads ETGVTQSPTHLIKTRGQQVTLRCSSQSGHNTVSWYQQALGQGPQFIFQYYREEENGRGNFPPRFSGLQFPNYSSELNVNALELDDSALYLCASSMPAGELFFGEGSRLTVL.